These 28 T cell receptor beta chains were all obtained from the same sample, sequenced in a study of blood T cells in healthy people across ages. Then a second PCR, running roughly 7 to 11 cycles, was carried out with a sample-barcoded 5' primer and a J-beta primer mix. TCRdb ran MiXCR on the 5' RACE reads and lists one entry per CDR3 protein. The table lists 1,800,000 or so distinct CDR3 sequences, about two fifths of them singletons. Sequencing input: blood. These receptors were taken from a human donor in good health.

The rearrangement joins TRBV5-1 to TRBJ1-2; possibly TRBD1 for D (6 bases). In germline, CDR1 is SGHRS, CDR2 YFSETQ. The CDR3 runs 15 residues. V lost 0 bases and J lost 1, with 10 bases in between. CDR3: CASSLAQGFNYGYTF. Here the CDR3 DNA reads TGCGCCAGCAGCTTGGCACAGGGATTTAACTATGGCTACACCTTC.

V is TRBV2 and J is TRBJ2-1; TRBD1 is a possible D gene (7 bases). Germline loops: CDR1 SNHLY, CDR2 FYNNEI. V shed 10 bases and J shed 4 bases, with 17 bases lying between them. The CDR3 is made up of 14 amino acids. The CDR3 region is CAIPRRGPYNEQFF. The CDR3, as DNA: TGTGCCATTCCAAGGAGGGGGCCGTACAATGAGCAGTTCTTC. The complete variable domain, with remaining parts taken from reference TRBV2 and TRBJ2-1, reads EPEVTQTPSHQVTQMGQEVILRCVPISNHLYFYWYRQILGQKVEFLVSFYNNEISEKSEIFDDQFSVERPDGSNFTLKIRSTKLEDSAMYFCAIPRRGPYNEQFFGPGTRLTVL.

The chain is built from TRBV7-6 and TRBJ1-2; D gene ambiguous. The CDR3 has 13 residues. The V and J ends lost 2 bases and 6 bases respectively, with 10 bases between them. The germline V gene has CDR1 SGHVS and CDR2 FNYEAQ. The CDR3 DNA is TGTGCCAGCAGCTTATTAGGTGGACATGGCTACACCTTC. Translating gives CASSLLGGHGYTF.

A word on this clonotype: The junction does not match germline at one end; this may be a read error. The V call is TRBV27, the J call TRBJ1-2; D is unresolved. Looked up from germline, CDR1 is MNHEY and CDR2 is SMNVEV (reference sequence). The CDR3 sequence is 15 residues long. The CDR3 here is CASSLGGLQGSGYTF. The CDR3, as DNA: TGTGCCAGTAGTTTAGGTGGACTTCAAGGAAGCGGCTACACCTTC.

The rearrangement links TRBV5-1 to TRBJ2-5, with TRBD2 matching over 9 bases. Per the germline V gene, CDR1 is SGHRS and CDR2 is YFSETQ. The CDR3 runs 14 residues. Losses at the gene ends were 7 bases for V and 11 bases for J; bases not matched to a gene: 15. Here the CDR3 reads CASRRSGRGEEQYF. In DNA form, the CDR3 reads TGCGCCAGCCGCCGTAGCGGGAGAGGGGAAGAGCAGTACTTC.

Turning to this clonotype: Given a much more abundant clone one base away, this may be a read error. The chain joins TRBV7-9 to TRBJ1-6; D remains unclear. Germline loops: CDR1 SEHNR, CDR2 FQNEAQ (reference sequence). The CDR3 loop spans 13 amino acids. V lost 5 bases and J lost 10, with 12 bases in between. The CDR3 DNA reads as TGTGCCAGCAGCCTATGCGGGGTCTCACCCCTCCACTTT. Amino acids: CASSLCGVSPLHF. The full variable domain, with the rest looked up from reference TRBV7-9 and TRBJ1-6, is DTGVSQNPRHKITKRGQNVTFRCDPISEHNRLYWYRQTLGQGPEFLTYFQNEAQLEKSRLLSDRFSAERPKGSFSTLEIQRTEQGDSAMYLCASSLCGVSPLHFGNGTRLTVT.

This clonotype was seen more than once but under ten times. The rearrangement uses TRBV4-2 and TRBJ2-4; 9 bases are a match to TRBD1. The tail of the sequence fits TRBJ2-7 better, so the J call may be wrong. The CDR3 spans 15 residues. Germline loops: CDR1 LGHNA, CDR2 YNFKEQ. The CDR3 here is CASSQGEDRGYEQYF. In DNA, the CDR3 is TGTGCCAGCAGCCAAGGAGAGGACAGGGGTTACGAGCAGTACTTC.

The chain couples TRBV4-3 to TRBJ2-3; 7 bases map to TRBD1. This CDR3 is built from 16 residues. The trim removed 6 bases at V and 6 bases at J, leaving 15 bases unmatched. CDR1 is LGHNA and CDR2 is YSLEER in the germline V gene. CDR3 protein: CASSLSKGAGWDTQYF. The CDR3 coding sequence is TGCGCCAGCAGTCTCTCGAAGGGGGCCGGGTGGGATACGCAGTATTTT.

The chain recombines TRBV7-2 with TRBJ1-1, with D possibly TRBD1 on 6 matching bases. The CDR3 spans 14 residues. The germline CDR1 and CDR2 sequences are SGHTA and FQGNSA. Trimming cost V 1 base and J 7 bases, with 13 bases left between them. DNA for the CDR3: TGTGCCAGCAGCTTAGTAACAGGACAGTATGAAGCTTTCTTT. It yields the protein CASSLVTGQYEAFF.

The rearrangement uses TRBV9 and TRBJ2-3; possible D gene TRBD1, 5 bases. V lost 0 bases, J lost 5 bases, and 7 bases lay in between. Germline V gene data show CDR1 as SGDLS and CDR2 as YYNGEE. CDR3 size: 13 residues. In DNA, the CDR3 is TGTGCCAGCAGCGTAGAGGGGATAGATACGCAGTATTTT. It encodes CASSVEGIDTQYF. Full variable domain (missing parts from reference TRBV9 and TRBJ2-3): DSGVTQTPKHLITATGQRVTLRCSPRSGDLSVYWYQQSLDQGLQFLIQYYNGEERAKGNILERFSAQQFPDLHSELNLSSLELGDSALYFCASSVEGIDTQYFGPGTRLTVL.

The rearrangement links TRBV20-1 to TRBJ2-1; no reliable D call. The germline V gene has CDR1 DFQATT and CDR2 SNEGSKA (reference sequence). This CDR3 spans 21 amino acids. Trimming stripped 0 bases from V and 0 bases from J, with 27 bases between. CDR3 sequence reads: CSARDYQQVILGSSSYNEQFF. Here the CDR3 DNA reads TGCAGTGCTAGAGATTATCAGCAAGTTATCCTCGGCTCGAGCTCCTACAATGAGCAGTTCTTC.

This clonotype was detected ten times or more. One junction end does not reproduce the germline sequence, and a read error may be involved. The chain has TRBV28 and TRBJ2-7; D perhaps matches TRBD1 (5 bases). The CDR3 sequence is 12 residues long. In germline, CDR1 is MDHEN, CDR2 SYDVKM. This CDR3 reads CASSLRGYEQYF. The CDR3 region has the DNA TGTGCTAGCAGCTTAAGGGGCTACGAGCAGTACTTC. Full variable domain (outside the CDR3, taken from reference TRBV28 and TRBJ2-7): DVKVTQSSRYLVKRTGEKVFLECVQDMDHENMFWYRQDPGLGLRLIYFSYDVKMKEKGDIPEGYSVSREKKERFSLILESASTNQTSMYLCASSLRGYEQYFGPGTRLTVT.

V usage is TRBV18 and J usage is TRBJ1-1, with D possibly being TRBD1 (6 bases). V gave up 1 base and J gave up 4 bases, with 13 bases separating them. The CDR3 extends over 15 amino acids. Looked up from germline, CDR1 is KGHSH and CDR2 is LQKENI. The CDR3 spells CASSPQQGGGTEAFF. The CDR3 DNA sequence: TGTGCCAGCTCACCACAACAGGGTGGGGGCACTGAAGCTTTCTTT.

V usage is TRBV18 and J usage is TRBJ1-5; TRBD1 aligns across 7 bases. This CDR3 is built from 16 residues. V was clipped by 4 bases and J by 2 bases; unmatched bases: 8. Germline V gene data show CDR1 as KGHSH and CDR2 as LQKENI. The CDR3: CASSQQGSYGNQPQHF. The CDR3, as DNA: TGTGCCAGCTCACAACAGGGGTCTTATGGCAATCAGCCCCAGCATTTT.

This clonotype turned up a few times. This chain joins TRBV27 and TRBJ2-2; 12 bases are shared with TRBD2. Germline CDR1 reads MNHEY; CDR2 reads SMNVEV (reference sequence). Losses at the gene ends were 4 bases for V and 7 bases for J; bases not matched to a gene: 13. The CDR3 covers 18 residues. DNA for the CDR3: TGTGCCAGCAGTTCCCGTGTTCTAGCGGGGGGGCCGGACGGGGAGCTGTTTTTT. Amino acid sequence: CASSSRVLAGGPDGELFF.

This chain joins TRBV29-1 and TRBJ1-1; D ambiguous. Deletions cut 2 bases from V and 5 bases from J, with 12 bases between. The germline V gene encodes CDR1 SQVTM and CDR2 ANQGSEA. There are 13 residues in the CDR3. CDR3 DNA: TGCAGCGTTGAAAGGGAGGTGCGGACTGAAGCTTTCTTT. Protein product: CSVEREVRTEAFF.

The chain is built from TRBV6-1 and TRBJ1-1, with D uncertain. The CDR3 has 12 amino acids. Germline-derived CDR1 and CDR2 are MNHNS and SASEGT. V lost 7 bases and J lost 7, with 13 bases in between. The CDR3 DNA sequence: TGTGCCAGCATGTGGAAGGGTGGTGAAGCTTTCTTT. This sequence encodes CASMWKGGEAFF.

Only a few counts were recorded for this clonotype. The chain uses TRBV12-3 or TRBV12-4 and TRBJ2-7; 7 bases are shared with TRBD1. The CDR3 spans 13 residues. V gave up 3 bases and J gave up 9 bases; unmatched junction bases: 8. This CDR3 is CASSLPRQGVQYF. The CDR3 nucleotides are TGTGCCAGCAGTTTGCCCCGACAGGGTGTGCAGTACTTC.

This clonotype turned up a few times. The chain couples TRBV5-1 to TRBJ2-7; weak D call: TRBD1 (5 bases). V dropped 0 bases and J dropped 7 bases, with 14 bases sitting between them. Germline V gene sequence: CDR1 SGHRS, CDR2 YFSETQ. CDR3 size: 14 residues. The CDR3, as DNA: TGCGCCAGCAGCTTGGGACAGCCCTTAGGGGAGCAGTACTTC. This sequence encodes CASSLGQPLGEQYF.

There are many counts of this clonotype. The genes are TRBV12-3 or TRBV12-4 and TRBJ2-1; D is ambiguous. Trimming took 5 bases from V and 6 from J, leaving 5 bases between them. The CDR3 sequence is 11 residues long. The CDR3 DNA reads as TGTGCCAGCAGTCCCCGCAATGAGCAGTTCTTC. Protein product: CASSPRNEQFF.

This clonotype occurred a few times. This chain joins TRBV12-3 or TRBV12-4 and TRBJ1-5, with TRBD1 identical over 8 bases. V lost 4 bases, J lost 6 bases, and 5 bases stayed unmatched. The CDR3 is 14 amino acids. The DNA of the CDR3 is TGTGCCAGCAGTTGGACAGGGACGAGTCAGCCCCAGCATTTT. Protein product: CASSWTGTSQPQHF.

The chain is built from TRBV12-3 or TRBV12-4 and TRBJ2-5, with D possibly being TRBD1 (6 bases). The J call may be faulty, since TRBJ2-7 better matches the DNA end. The CDR3 contains 14 residues. CDR3 bases: TGTGCCACAATGGACAGTCTAAGGTGGGACGAGCAGTACTTC. Protein sequence: CATMDSLRWDEQYF.

The V call is TRBV6-1, the J call TRBJ1-1; unclear D gene. The CDR3 covers 12 residues. The germline CDR1 and CDR2 sequences are MNHNS and SASEGT. The V and J ends lost 4 bases and 2 bases respectively, with 5 bases between them. The CDR3 loop is CASSADNTEAFF. The DNA for the CDR3 is TGTGCCAGCAGTGCAGACAACACTGAAGCTTTCTTT.

The rearrangement links TRBV2 to TRBJ2-1, with 7 bases that match TRBD2. J gave up 0 bases and V 6 bases, and 5 bases lay outside the gene matches. This CDR3 spans 15 amino acids. The V gene's germline CDR1 is SNHLY and CDR2 FYNNEI. The CDR3 protein is CASRAGLSSYNEQFF. CDR3 DNA sequence: TGTGCCAGCAGGGCGGGACTAAGCTCCTACAATGAGCAGTTCTTC.

This rearrangement joins TRBV9 to TRBJ1-2; 8 nucleotides line up with TRBD1. Trimming removed 3 bases from V and 5 bases from J; junction bases left unmatched: 9. CDR3 length: 15 residues. Per germline, CDR1 SGDLS and CDR2 YYNGEE. CDR3 coding DNA: TGTGCCAGCAGCGCGGGACTAGGACAGGGTTATGGCTACACCTTC. Translation: CASSAGLGQGYGYTF.

The chain carries TRBV9 and TRBJ1-5; 10 bases are shared with TRBD1. J gave up 3 bases and V 3 bases, and 3 bases lay outside the gene matches. The CDR3 is 15 residues long. Germline V gene sequence: CDR1 SGDLS, CDR2 YYNGEE. The CDR3 DNA sequence: TGTGCCAGCAGCGAGGGGACAGGGGTCAATCAGCCCCAGCATTTT. As protein: CASSEGTGVNQPQHF.

This CDR3 is CASSLDSLNSPLHF. For the CDR3, the DNA is TGTGCCAGCAGCTTAGACAGCTTAAATTCACCCCTCCACTTT. This chain connects TRBV7-6 to TRBJ1-6; D call uncertain. Trimming took off 1 base at V and 7 bases at J, with 8 bases between the two ends. Germline lookup yields CDR1 SGHVS and CDR2 FNYEAQ. The CDR3 covers 14 residues.

V and J are TRBV11-2 and TRBJ2-3, with 11 positions matching TRBD2. The germline V gene encodes CDR1 SGHAT and CDR2 FQNNGV. CDR3 size: 17 residues. With V trimmed by 1 base and J by 5 bases, 8 bases remained unmatched. The CDR3 nucleotides are TGTGCCAGCAGCTTAGGGCTAGCGGGGGGCGTTGGAGATACGCAGTATTTT. Translating it yields CASSLGLAGGVGDTQYF.